This TCR beta chain is from a study of low-dose radiotherapy and immunotherapy resistance in tumors (dated by TCRdb to between 2022 and 2023). Study-wide context: Patients in Cohort 1 were given 0.5 Gy per fraction every 2 weeks, and the prescribed total PTV dose was 6.5 Gy. Cohort 2 received 1 Gy per fraction every two weeks, with a total of 13 Gy over 26 weeks. Patients were given nivolumab as a 240 mg flat dose every two weeks and ipilimumab at 1 mg/kg every six weeks, with both drugs delivered intravenously. Cyclophosphamide 200 mg/m2 was administered intravenously every two weeks, one day before each radiation and immunotherapy administration. Patients took aspirin 300 mg orally once daily for four cycles, starting on cycle 1 day 1. Trial participants were not randomized into treatment groups. Eight patients were included in the translational analysis, namely three from the first dose cohort plus the first five from the second dose cohort.

The sample was run on an Illumina HiSeq 2500. First-strand cDNA was synthesized with Superscript III and a set of TRAV- and TRBV-specific primers, covering both TCRalpha and TCRbeta chains. TCRs were amplified for 20 PCR cycles with Phusion, using a constant-region primer paired with the adapter attached to the V primers. Amplification of the isolated mRNA was done with the MessageAmp II aRNA Amplification Kit, which involved an approximately 15-hour in vitro transcription at 37 degrees C. The Dynabeads mRNA DIRECT Purification Kit was used to isolate mRNA for TCR sequencing. A second 25-cycle Phusion PCR added indexed Illumina adapters, and products were purified with AMPure XP beads. The published analysis was carried out like this. Using custom Perl scripts, TCR sequences encoding the same protein were pooled, out-of-frame sequences were removed, and the abundance of each clonotype was computed. Any TCR sequence supported by only a single read was excluded from analysis. Shannon entropy, Gini index, clonality, richness, and the frequency of TCRs shared between repertoires were included as repertoire metrics. In-frame beta chains were kept once TCRdb had trimmed the public reads at Q25 with fastp and called clones with MiXCR. Every distinct CDR3 protein forms one entry, paired with its most common genes and DNA. The V and J calls follow TCRdb's processing rather than the paper's. Counted in this sample were 35,000 to 45,000 distinct CDR3 sequences; around a third of them appeared once. The biggest ten clones account for 3.5% to 4% of the sample.

CDR1 and CDR2, per the germline V gene (reference sequence), are SGHNT and YYREEE. Trimming takes 6 bases off V and 0 bases off J; junction bases not matched to a gene: 9. From its cysteine to its phenylalanine, the CDR3 spans 16 amino acids. Of all the DNA, just the CDR3 is kept, 48 bases in frame from base 1. This clonotype was observed a few times. Which antigen it targets is not known. No much larger clone is present one base from it, and per-base qualities are unavailable. The meaning of the sample's time point label: before trial treatment. Donors were enrolled in RACIN, a single-arm phase I dose-escalation trial in which nivolumab, ipilimumab, aspirin, low-dose cyclophosphamide and low-dose radiotherapy were combined. Patients with advanced, TIL-negative solid tumors were considered eligible.

The sample here was PBMCs, taken before treatment. The V and J segments used are TRBV5-4 and TRBJ2-5, with 9 middle bases fitting TRBD2. This clonotype was obtained from a male donor with gallbladder cancer. The CDR3 is CASIPRPSGDQETQYF. The DNA reads TGTGCCAGCATCCCCAGGCCTAGCGGGGACCAAGAGACCCAGTACTTC. The CDR3 plus the reference TRBV5-4 and TRBJ2-5 genes for the other parts give the full variable domain: ETGVTQSPTHLIKTRGQQVTLRCSSQSGHNTVSWYQQALGQGPQFIFQYYREEENGRGNFPPRFSGLQFPNYSSELNVNALELDDSALYLCASIPRPSGDQETQYFGPGTRLLVL.